This TCR beta chain was recovered during a study of identical twins. Findings and limits, study-wide: Its conclusions, products of cross-sectional statistical analysis, did not come from following the same donors. Weaker excess twin sharing was seen among beta out-of-frame sequences. Fewer insertions characterized abundant cord blood beta clonotypes, whereas memory repertoires showed none.

MiXCR was run by TCRdb on the 5' RACE reads, yielding one entry per CDR3 protein. The repertoire holds 430,000 or so distinct CDR3 sequences, with roughly 24% as singletons. This clonotype occurred a few times. What it binds is not known. The trim removed 4 bases at V and 7 bases at J, leaving 8 bases unmatched. Germline-derived CDR1 and CDR2 are KGHDR and SFDVKD. This CDR3 is 15 amino acids long. This sample also belongs to another study, concerning T cells expressing NK-cell markers.

The rearrangement uses TRBV24-1 and TRBJ2-1; 8 bases line up with TRBD2. Material for sequencing was CD4+ T cells sorted from blood. This receptor was obtained from a woman between 18 and 30 years old in good health. The CDR3 spells CATSEAGGAKNEQFF. CDR3 DNA: TGTGCCACCAGTGAGGCGGGAGGAGCTAAAAATGAGCAGTTCTTC.